Sequencing of this T cell receptor (beta chain) was carried out in a study of OX40 agonist ivuxolimab in advanced cancers. Looking at the study overall: Ivuxolimab, which targeted the costimulatory receptor OX40 (CD134), was an agonistic, fully human IgG2 monoclonal antibody. The paper reports the monotherapy dose-escalation portion (N = 52 patients) of the phase I ivuxolimab trial. The dose-escalation cohort was around 84% male with a mean age of approximately 60 years, ranging from 23 to 79. Intravenous ivuxolimab was administered to patients every 2 weeks at six dose levels: 0.01, 0.1, 0.3, 1.5, 3 and 10 mg/kg. Patients were allowed to have had prior anti-PD-1, anti-PD-L1 or anti-CTLA-4 therapy, and approximately 40% of the dose-escalation patients had been treated with checkpoint inhibitors. Three dose-escalation patients achieved partial responses, one with hepatocellular carcinoma and two with cutaneous melanoma. Among the approximately 50 dose-escalation patients, approximately 20 had hepatocellular carcinoma, about 15 melanoma, 9 renal cell carcinoma and 9 head and neck cancer. Peripheral TCRbeta sequencing aimed to test whether ivuxolimab altered TCR sequence diversity and caused clonal T-cell expansion.

General study outcomes and caveats: Low levels of normalized T-cell clonal expansion were also shown by some nonresponding patients. In partial responders in the 0.1-3.0 mg/kg groups, normalized peripheral clonal expansion was found to be among the lowest, especially among CD8+ T cells. After ivuxolimab, expanded clones were on average more numerous among CD8+ T cells than among CD4+ T cells. At doses from 0.1 to 3.0 mg/kg, clonal expansion was seen in both CD4+ and CD8+ blood T cells between baseline and week 6. Which antigens the clonally expanded peripheral T cells were specific for was not determined.

Genomic DNA was extracted from sorted cells for sequencing of the TCRbeta CDR3 region. The immunoSEQ Assay was used to sequence the TCRbeta CDR3 regions. TCRdb provides this immuneACCESS table in a form limited to in-frame rearrangements. Some clones are lacking; in checked studies, under half of them reflect an unresolved V gene, and why the rest are absent is not known. The sample records about 45,000 clones, roughly 86% of which are singletons. Jointly, the top ten make up around an eighth of the sample. Spanning cysteine to phenylalanine, the CDR3 consists of 16 amino acids. Only the CDR3 region is kept as DNA, spanning 48 bases read in frame from base 1. Trimming costs V 0 bases and J 4 bases, and their ends lie 16 bases apart. The germline V gene yields SGDLS for CDR1 and YYNGEE for CDR2. Regarding this clone: Its antigen is unknown. Base-call qualities are not available, and no considerably larger clone is one nucleotide away.

The trial excluded patients who had a history of autoimmune disease or were on systemic immunosuppression. In every dose cohort, peripheral blood was drawn for TCR sequencing at baseline, cycle 4 day 1, and cycle 7 day 1. The samples were taken from a phase I, first-in-human, multicenter, open-label dose-escalation trial of ivuxolimab. Adults with locally advanced or metastatic melanoma, renal cell carcinoma, hepatocellular carcinoma or head and neck squamous cell carcinoma were enrolled in the trial. CD4+ and CD8+ T cells were sorted separately from peripheral blood before TCR sequencing. In this chain, TRBV9 is recombined with TRBJ1-2; a tentative D call is TRBD1 (5 bases match). The clonotype originates from an adult with an advanced solid tumor such as melanoma, head and neck, liver or kidney cancer. Specimen: CD4+ or CD8+ T cells sorted from blood, collected in a trial of the OX40 agonist ivuxolimab. The DNA sequence is given as TGTGCCAGCAGCGTAGGCGGGCCGTTTCAGGGCTATGGCTACACCTTC. Its protein product is CASSVGGPFQGYGYTF.